This TCR beta chain was identified during a study of T-cell reconstitution after alpha-beta-depleted transplantation in children. Notes on the study in general: Newly produced T cells mostly provided counts and TCRbeta diversity after one year, as hyperexpanded clones declined. Recipient T cells and thymic progenitors that survived were the source of the high TCRbeta diversity seen at day 60 in some patients. Several hundred expanded graft clones reportedly gave rise to the alpha-beta T cells present about two months after transplant.

CDR3 length: 16 amino acids. V lost 10 bases to trimming and J lost 0 bases; unmatched junction nucleotides: 7. The germline V gene encodes CDR1 MDHEN and CDR2 SYDVKM. The TCRbeta library incorporated unique molecular identifiers. MiXCR was run by TCRdb on the PCR reads, yielding one entry per CDR3 protein. The sample consists of approximately 490,000 distinct CDR3 sequences, over 9.5% of them appearing once. This clonotype was observed a few times. As yet, its antigen is unknown. Here the sequenced sample was PBMCs, taken before TCRalphabeta/CD19-depleted stem cell transplant. The chain links TRBV28 to TRBJ2-1, with 12 bases that match TRBD2. This sequence was found in a child younger than 10 with inherited bone marrow failure, due to receive a stem cell transplant. CDR3 coding DNA: TGTGCCAAGGGACTAGCGGGTCCTTACTCCTACAATGAGCAGTTCTTC. It translates to CAKGLAGPYSYNEQFF.